Below, 9 T cell receptor beta chains from the same sample are listed, as sequenced in a study of OX40 agonist ivuxolimab in advanced cancers. TCRdb keeps only in-frame clones here, not all; method: immunoSEQ multiplex PCR. This table has approximately 94,000 clones, 75% to 90% appearing once. Specimen: CD4+ or CD8+ T cells sorted from blood, collected in a trial of the OX40 agonist ivuxolimab. Receptors were obtained from an adult with an advanced solid tumor such as melanoma, head and neck, liver or kidney cancer.

The V and J genes are TRBV18 and TRBJ1-6; TRBD1 agrees at 9 bases. This CDR3 spans 16 amino acids. J gave up 14 bases and V 2 bases, and 13 bases lay outside the gene matches. Germline V gene data show CDR1 as KGHSH and CDR2 as LQKENI. Written as DNA, the CDR3 is TGTGCCAGCTCACCAACGTTTTCGGGACAGGGTGTGGCCCTCCACTTT. It translates to CASSPTFSGQGVALHF.

This chain connects TRBV29-1 to TRBJ2-7; 8 bases align to TRBD2. After removal of 6 bases from V and 2 bases from J, the junction contained 6 bases not matched to a gene. This CDR3 spans 13 amino acids. Looked up from germline, CDR1 is SQVTM and CDR2 is ANQGSEA. CDR3 sequence (DNA): TGCAGCGTCCCCTTAGCGGGAACCTACGAGCAGTACTTC. It translates to CSVPLAGTYEQYF.

The rearrangement uses TRBV5-6 and TRBJ2-3; tentatively, D is TRBD1 (5 bases). The CDR3 extends over 15 amino acids. Germline CDR1 reads SGHDT; CDR2 reads YYEEEE. V dropped 0 bases and J dropped 4 bases, with 12 bases sitting between them. In DNA, the CDR3 is TGTGCCAGCAGCTTGGGGGTCAGGGCCGCAGATACGCAGTATTTT. It encodes CASSLGVRAADTQYF. The whole variable domain, remainder taken from reference TRBV5-6 and TRBJ2-3, is DAGVTQSPTHLIKTRGQQVTLRCSPKSGHDTVSWYQQALGQGPQFIFQYYEEEERQRGNFPDRFSGHQFPNYSSELNVNALLLGDSALYLCASSLGVRAADTQYFGPGTRLTVL.

This clone was recorded once. CDR3 loop: CASSFGQLNTEAFF. The CDR3 DNA sequence: TGCGCCAGCAGCTTCGGACAGCTGAACACTGAAGCTTTCTTT. The chain recombines TRBV5-1 with TRBJ1-1; D perhaps matches TRBD1 (6 bases). CDR1 is SGHRS and CDR2 is YFSETQ in the germline V gene. V lost 2 bases and J lost 0, with 8 bases in between. This CDR3 region has 14 residues.

A word on this clone: An end of the junction does not agree with germline; a read error may underlie this. The rearrangement joins TRBV7-9 to TRBJ2-7; TRBD1 agrees at 9 bases. From germline, CDR1 is SEHNR and CDR2 FQNEAQ (reference sequence). The CDR3 loop spans 12 amino acids. The CDR3 DNA reads as TGTGCCAGCAGCTTCTTCCGGGACAGGGCTCGATTC. This gives the protein CASSFFRDRARF.

V and J are TRBV29-1 and TRBJ1-1; D unresolved. V was clipped by 2 bases and J by 2 bases, with 12 bases between them. Germline V CDR1 and CDR2: SQVTM, ANQGSEA. The CDR3 has 14 residues. The CDR3 nucleotides are TGCAGCGTTGAATTTTACCGAATTAACACTGAAGCTTTCTTT. Its protein is CSVEFYRINTEAFF.

This sequence joins TRBV18 and TRBJ1-1; maybe TRBD1 (5 bases). V gave up 1 base and J gave up 0 bases, with 9 bases separating them. The CDR3 covers 15 residues. The germline V gene has CDR1 KGHSH and CDR2 LQKENI. This chain's CDR3 is CASSPRGSMNTEAFF. The CDR3 coding sequence is TGTGCCAGCTCACCACGGGGGTCGATGAACACTGAAGCTTTCTTT.

The V and J genes are TRBV10-2 and TRBJ1-1; D is unclear. The V gene's germline CDR1 is WSHSY and CDR2 SAAADI. The V and J ends lost 2 bases and 1 base respectively, with 8 bases between them. The CDR3 length is 14 residues. The DNA for the CDR3 is TGCGCCAGCAGTGAGGGACGGCAGAACACTGAAGCTTTCTTT. As protein: CASSEGRQNTEAFF.

The chain uses TRBV11-2 and TRBJ2-5; tentatively, D is TRBD2 (5 bases). Deletions cut 5 bases from V and 3 bases from J, with 13 bases between. Germline-derived CDR1 and CDR2 are SGHAT and FQNNGV. The CDR3 spans 14 residues. The CDR3, as DNA: TGTGCCAGCAGCCTCCGTGACGGGAAAGAGACCCAGTACTTC. Residues: CASSLRDGKETQYF.